This is a list of T cell receptor beta chains from one sample in a study of control samples from healthy donors and cancer patients. Produced via immunoSEQ multiplex PCR; TCRdb's table is partial and in-frame only. The sample gives 100,000 or so clones, just over 90% of which show up once; approximately 1% is in the top ten. Material for sequencing was blood. The receptors stem from a woman in her thirties in good health. Both conserved end residues are part of each CDR3.

TRBJ2-1	TRBV30	CAWGLGGTNEQFF
TRBJ1-1	TRBV20-1	CSASRPDRGGTEAFF
TRBJ1-2	TRBV19	CASSISHLGYTF
TRBJ2-2	TRBV12-3/TRBV12-4	CASSLGGYGELFF
TRBJ2-3	TRBV5-1	CASSPGTLGDTQYF
TRBJ1-1	TRBV7-9	CASSFTPPAFF
TRBJ2-1	TRBV6-4	CASSDSLIGEGGYNEQFF
TRBJ2-1	TRBV5-3	CARSLETSDSSYNEQFF
TRBJ1-5	TRBV6-1	CASSEWAPGTTASNQPQHF
TRBJ2-1	TRBV5-1	CASSLDGLAESDEQFF
TRBJ2-7	TRBV5-1	CASSLVVGPTAYEQYF
TRBJ2-3	TRBV28	CASNGGSLGTDTQYF
TRBJ2-3	TRBV27	CASSLSAADTQYF
TRBJ1-3	TRBV9	CASSVESGGRSGNTIYF
TRBJ1-2	TRBV19	CASRPREGAGYGYTF
TRBJ1-1	TRBV3-1/TRBV3-2	CASSQDGRGRGNTEAFF
TRBJ2-1	TRBV6-5	CASSYLYGVGEQFF
TRBJ1-2	TRBV28	CASSSPGTGGLTSYGYTF
TRBJ1-2	TRBV28	CAISTGANYGYTF
TRBJ1-4	TRBV25-1	CASSETQYYATNEKLFF
TRBJ1-4	TRBV5-1	CASSSWDTDGGEKLFF
TRBJ1-4	TRBV28	CASRTPGPVEEKLFF
TRBJ1-5	TRBV5-6	CASSLAPTGAQPQHF
TRBJ2-3	TRBV6-6	CASSYARITDTQYF
TRBJ2-3	TRBV3-1/TRBV3-2	CASSQDGTSGDTQYF
TRBJ2-7	TRBV3-1/TRBV3-2	CASSHNRERPTYEQYF
TRBJ1-3	TRBV30	CAWSYGNTIYF
TRBJ2-3	TRBV27	CASSPGLAGPGGAQYF
TRBJ1-2	TRBV5-1	CASSLVTGRESSGYTF
TRBJ1-1	TRBV18	CASSLVENTEAFF
TRBJ1-2	TRBV6-5	CASSLDSGGDYGYTF
TRBJ2-1	TRBV11-3	CASSFMGTHVRRLAGDEQFF
TRBJ2-1	TRBV7-9	CASSGLGSEQFF
TRBJ2-5	TRBV7-9	CASSIGLAGGPYF
TRBJ1-2	TRBV6-1	CASSDHNGYTF
TRBJ1-1	TRBV5-1	CASSLNPMNTEAFF
TRBJ2-2	TRBV19	CASSSWEPTPNTGELFF
TRBJ2-7	TRBV4-1	CASSSGTGPYEQYF
TRBJ1-1	TRBV6-1	CASSEEEGGTTEAFF
TRBJ2-1	TRBV11-2	CASSLVVSSYNEQFF
TRBJ2-2	TRBV2	CASSMGTDTGELFF
TRBJ2-1	TRBV3-1/TRBV3-2	CASSPTGYEQFF
TRBJ2-4	TRBV5-8	CASSLTGGTTAAKNIQYF
TRBJ2-2	TRBV7-9	CASSLPPTGELFF
TRBJ1-3	TRBV2	CASSPDGRSGNTIYF
TRBJ2-7	TRBV6-1	CASSVLLSGSEFYEQYF
TRBJ1-3	TRBV5-8	CASSLGRYSGNTIYF
TRBJ1-2	TRBV4-1	CASSQSRNIANYGYTF
TRBJ1-6	TRBV13	CASSFRTFNSPLHF
TRBJ1-4	TRBV5-4	CASSLENNEKLFF
TRBJ2-3	TRBV27	CASSLGRVDTQYF
TRBJ1-3	TRBV15	CATSRPTGAGNTIYF
TRBJ2-1	TRBV18	CASSPQGTGVNEQFF
TRBJ1-5	TRBV6-5	CASRDLGNSNQPQHF
TRBJ1-1	TRBV19	CASSRDRLNTEAFF